Presented here are 23 T cell receptor beta chains from one specimen sequenced in a study of T-cell reconstitution after alpha-beta-depleted transplantation in children. Preparation of the TCRbeta library involved a method that used unique molecular identifiers. MiXCR was run by TCRdb on the PCR reads, yielding one entry per CDR3 protein. The sample has hundreds of thousands of distinct CDR3 sequences; around 13% are singletons. Source: PBMCs, taken before TCRalphabeta/CD19-depleted stem cell transplant. These TCRs come from a girl aged 2-10 years with congenital amegakaryocytic thrombocytopenia, due to receive a stem cell transplant.

There are many counts of this clonotype. V is TRBV12-3 or TRBV12-4 and J is TRBJ2-2; no definite D call. V was clipped by 4 bases and J by 5 bases, with 11 bases between them. There are 14 residues in the CDR3. CDR3 bases: TGTGCCAGCAGTTCTGTTAGTAGGACCGGGGAGCTGTTTTTT. This sequence encodes CASSSVSRTGELFF.

As to this clonotype: This may come from a read error, since a much larger clone is one base off. The chain links TRBV27 to TRBJ2-5; 8 bases map to TRBD1. V gave up 5 bases and J gave up 2 bases; unmatched junction bases: 22. This CDR3 is 20 amino acids long. The V gene's germline CDR1 is MNHEY and CDR2 SMNVEV (reference sequence). CDR3 sequence: CASSKWGAGGAVYRQETQYF. The DNA for the CDR3 is TGTGCCAGCAGTAAATGGGGTGCAGGGGGCGCGGTATACAGACAAGAGACCCAGTACTTC.

This clonotype occurred a few times. The DNA for the CDR3 is TGTGCCAGCAGCTTAGAGTCAACAGCACTAAGCTCCTACAATGAGCAGTTCTTC. Its protein product is CASSLESTALSSYNEQFF. The chain links TRBV11-2 to TRBJ2-1; D call uncertain. CDR3 length: 18 residues. Deletions cut 0 bases from V and 0 bases from J, with 15 bases between. Germline V gives CDR1 SGHAT, CDR2 FQNNGV.

This clonotype was picked up many times. The chain has TRBV5-1 and TRBJ1-1; 9 bases agree with TRBD1. The CDR3 runs 13 residues. Germline CDR1 reads SGHRS; CDR2 reads YFSETQ. Trimming at V came to 8 bases and at J to 5 bases, leaving 7 bases not matched to a gene. The CDR3, as DNA: TGCGCCAGTAGGACAGGGGAGGATACTGAAGCTTTCTTT. It yields the protein CASRTGEDTEAFF.

There are a few counts of this clonotype. The chain recombines TRBV10-3 with TRBJ2-1, with TRBD2 matching 8 bases. Losses at the gene ends were 10 bases for V and 0 bases for J; bases not matched to a gene: 5. Germline-derived CDR1 and CDR2 are ENHRY and SYGVKD. The CDR3 spans 14 residues. The CDR3 sequence: CATVSGSSYNEQFF. The CDR3 region has the DNA TGTGCCACCGTAAGCGGGAGCTCCTACAATGAGCAGTTCTTC.

This chain connects TRBV11-2 to TRBJ2-1; 8 bases are shared with TRBD1. Germline V CDR1 and CDR2: SGHAT, FQNNGV. This CDR3 contains 15 residues. The V gene end was trimmed by 2 bases and the J gene end by 7 bases; junction bases not matched to a gene: 7. The CDR3 sequence is CASSLNPGQGNEQFF. CDR3 bases: TGTGCCAGCAGCTTAAACCCTGGACAGGGAAATGAGCAGTTCTTC. Variable domain in full (rest from reference TRBV11-2 and TRBJ2-1): EAGVAQSPRYKIIEKRQSVAFWCNPISGHATLYWYQQILGQGPKLLIQFQNNGVVDDSQLPKDRFSAERLKGVDSTLKIQPAKLEDSAVYLCASSLNPGQGNEQFFGPGTRLTVL.

The chain employs TRBV20-1 and TRBJ2-1; D may be TRBD1 or TRBD2 (5 bases each). The V end was cut by 2 bases, the J end by 6 bases, with 23 bases between. Germline V lookup: CDR1 DFQATT, CDR2 SNEGSKA (reference sequence). The CDR3 is 17 amino acids. In DNA, the CDR3 is TGCAGTGCTAGATGGCCCCACCTCCGGGACCCCCTCAATGAGCAGTTCTTC. Encoded protein: CSARWPHLRDPLNEQFF.

The V gene is TRBV5-1, the J gene TRBJ2-1, with D perhaps TRBD2 (6 bases). Deletions cut 1 base from V and 0 bases from J, with 11 bases between. Per germline, CDR1 SGHRS and CDR2 YFSETQ. The CDR3 covers 16 residues. The CDR3 protein is CASSLFVGSSYNEQFF. CDR3 bases: TGCGCCAGCAGCTTGTTTGTCGGGAGCTCCTACAATGAGCAGTTCTTC. Full variable domain (remainder filled in from reference TRBV5-1 and TRBJ2-1): KAGVTQTPRYLIKTRGQQVTLSCSPISGHRSVSWYQQTPGQGLQFLFEYFSETQRNKGNFPGRFSGRQFSNSRSEMNVSTLELGDSALYLCASSLFVGSSYNEQFFGPGTRLTVL.

V and J are TRBV12-3 or TRBV12-4 and TRBJ2-3, with TRBD2 identical over 9 bases. J was trimmed by 4 bases and V by 4 bases; bases with no gene match: 18. This CDR3 contains 19 residues. CDR3 in DNA: TGTGCCAGCAGTTCCCATCCAGGGGGGCGGGAGGGCCCTCCAGATACGCAGTATTTT. Its translation: CASSSHPGGREGPPDTQYF.

Many counts were recorded for this clonotype. The V and J genes are TRBV6-1 and TRBJ2-7; TRBD1 is a possible D gene (5 bases). Trimming shortened V by 6 bases and J by 2 bases, and 17 bases separated the two germline ends. The CDR3 length is 15 residues. CDR1 and CDR2 from the germline V gene are MNHNS and SASEGT. The CDR3 sequence is CASSLSSPDTYEQYF. CDR3 DNA: TGTGCCAGCAGCCTATCCAGCCCGGACACCTACGAGCAGTACTTC.

The sample holds many counts of this clonotype. The V and J genes are TRBV20-1 and TRBJ2-7; 9 positions agree with TRBD2. The J segment lost 8 bases and the V segment lost 3 bases, leaving 17 bases of the junction unmatched. Germline assignment: CDR1 DFQATT and CDR2 SNEGSKA (reference sequence). The CDR3 is made up of 16 amino acids. Here the CDR3 reads CSASIPREGLLTKQYF. In DNA form, the CDR3 reads TGCAGTGCTAGTATCCCGCGGGAGGGCCTACTTACGAAGCAGTACTTC.

This clonotype was detected many times. The V gene is TRBV4-1, the J gene TRBJ2-5; 10 bases are a match to TRBD2. From germline, CDR1 is MGHRA and CDR2 YSYEKL. The ends lost 0 bases at V and 5 bases at J; junction bases unmatched: 6. The CDR3 is 16 residues long. The chain's CDR3 is CASSQEALAGAETQYF. CDR3 nucleotides: TGCGCCAGCAGCCAAGAAGCGCTAGCGGGAGCGGAGACCCAGTACTTC.

A word on this clonotype: The germline gene is not matched at one end of the junction; a read error may be the cause. The chain carries TRBV20-1 and TRBJ2-7; TRBD1 is a possible D gene (6 bases). This CDR3 comprises 16 residues. Germline V gives CDR1 DFQATT, CDR2 SNEGSKA (reference sequence). CDR3 sequence: CCARHDRFGIAYEQYF. In DNA form, the CDR3 reads TGCTGTGCTAGACACGACAGGTTCGGGATCGCCTACGAGCAGTACTTC.

The gene calls are TRBV12-3 or TRBV12-4 and TRBJ2-5, with 9 bases fitting TRBD1. This CDR3 region has 15 residues. The V and J ends lost 6 bases and 2 bases, in that order; junction bases with no gene match: 7. DNA for the CDR3: TGTGCCAGCAGCCGACAGGGGGGAGATCAAGAGACCCAGTACTTC. Translating gives CASSRQGGDQETQYF.

This clonotype was recorded many times. The gene calls are TRBV5-1 and TRBJ1-1; D is unclear. With 0 bases removed from V and 3 bases from J, the gap between germline ends came to 6 bases. The CDR3 sequence is 13 residues long. Germline CDR1 and CDR2: SGHRS and YFSETQ. This CDR3 is CASSLERDTEAFF. The DNA of the CDR3 is TGCGCCAGCAGCTTGGAAAGGGACACTGAAGCTTTCTTT.

The J gene is TRBJ2-7, the V gene TRBV7-8; 8 nucleotides match TRBD1. V shed 5 bases and J 5 bases; nucleotides not matched to a gene: 8. The CDR3 sequence is 14 residues long. Germline lookup yields CDR1 SGHVS and CDR2 FQNEAQ. CDR3 region: CASSLRTGSNEQYF. CDR3 DNA sequence: TGTGCCAGCAGCCTTCGGACAGGGAGCAACGAGCAGTACTTC. Based on the CDR3 plus reference TRBV7-8 and TRBJ2-7, the full variable domain is GAGVSQSPRYKVAKRGQDVALRCDPISGHVSLFWYQQALGQGPEFLTYFQNEAQLDKSGLPSDRFFAERPEGSVSTLKIQRTQQEDSAVYLCASSLRTGSNEQYFGPGTRLTVT.

This CDR3 reads CASSQDELTPYNEQFF. The CDR3 DNA follows: TGTGCCAGCAGCCAAGATGAACTAACCCCTTATAATGAGCAGTTCTTC. This chain joins TRBV3-1 and TRBJ2-1; unclear D gene. The CDR3 has 16 residues. The germline V gene encodes CDR1 LGHDT and CDR2 YNNKEL (reference sequence). V was shortened by 0 bases and J by 7 bases, with 16 bases between the two germline ends.

V and J are TRBV12-3 or TRBV12-4 and TRBJ2-2; D is unclear. The V end was cut by 2 bases, the J end by 6 bases, with 10 bases between. There are 14 residues in the CDR3. The CDR3 reads CASSLSLGSGELFF. Written as DNA, the CDR3 is TGTGCCAGCAGTTTATCCCTAGGGTCCGGGGAGCTGTTTTTT.

This clonotype has just a few counts. The chain carries TRBV28 and TRBJ2-7, with D possibly matching TRBD2 (6 bases). V lost 11 bases to trimming and J lost 0 bases, with 14 bases between them. Germline V CDR1 and CDR2: MDHEN, SYDVKM. The CDR3 covers 13 residues. The CDR3 DNA sequence: TGTGCCTACCGGGACTCGAGCTCCTACGAGCAGTACTTC. This codes for CAYRDSSSYEQYF.

This chain joins TRBV29-1 and TRBJ2-1, with no clear D. Germline CDR1 SQVTM, CDR2 ANQGSEA. This CDR3 region has 10 residues. With 2 bases removed from V and 12 bases from J, the gap between germline ends came to 8 bases. Here the CDR3 reads CSVERVWQFF. The CDR3 DNA is TGCAGCGTTGAAAGGGTCTGGCAGTTCTTC.

The rearrangement links TRBV18 to TRBJ1-1; D may be TRBD1 (5 bases). CDR3 length equals 14 residues. Per the germline V gene, CDR1 is KGHSH and CDR2 is LQKENI. V was clipped by 1 base and J by 4 bases, with 10 bases between them. The CDR3 loop reads CASSPQGLGTEAFF. CDR3 bases: TGTGCCAGCTCACCACAGGGGCTTGGCACTGAAGCTTTCTTT.

V and J are TRBV7-8 and TRBJ2-3; D call uncertain. V was trimmed by 0 bases and J by 5 bases, leaving 18 bases between them. From germline, CDR1 is SGHVS and CDR2 FQNEAQ. CDR3 size: 17 residues. The CDR3 protein is CASSLAYGSGIRDTQYF. The CDR3 DNA follows: TGTGCCAGCAGCTTAGCGTATGGGTCAGGAATAAGAGATACGCAGTATTTT.

This clonotype was seen a few times. The chain employs TRBV28 and TRBJ1-5; tentative D call: TRBD1 (6 bases). There are 14 residues in the CDR3. Germline lookup yields CDR1 MDHEN and CDR2 SYDVKM. V gave up 4 bases and J gave up 11 bases, with 18 bases separating them. The CDR3 DNA reads as TGTGCCAGCAGTTCCATTACAGGGATGCAGACCCAGCATTTT. Its translation: CASSSITGMQTQHF.